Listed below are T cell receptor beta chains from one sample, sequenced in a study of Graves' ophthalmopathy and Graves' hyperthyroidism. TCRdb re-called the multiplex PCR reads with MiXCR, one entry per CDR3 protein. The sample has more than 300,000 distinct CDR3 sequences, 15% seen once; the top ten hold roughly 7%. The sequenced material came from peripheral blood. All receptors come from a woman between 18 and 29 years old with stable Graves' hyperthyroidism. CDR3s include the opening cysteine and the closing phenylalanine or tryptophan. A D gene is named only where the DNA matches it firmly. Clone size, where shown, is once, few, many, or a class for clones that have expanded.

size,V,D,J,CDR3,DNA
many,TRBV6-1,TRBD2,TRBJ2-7,CASREAGFGHEQYF,TGTGCCAGCCGTGAAGCGGGGTTTGGCCACGAGCAGTACTTC
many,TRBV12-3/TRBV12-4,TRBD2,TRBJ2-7,CASSPREGPYEQYF,TGTGCCAGCAGCCCCAGGGAGGGACCCTACGAGCAGTACTTC
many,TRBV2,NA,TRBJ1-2,CASSDWDGGYTF,TGTGCCAGCAGTGATTGGGATGGAGGCTACACCTTC
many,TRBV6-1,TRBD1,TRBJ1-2,CASSAPGQSYGYTF,TGTGCCAGCAGTGCCCCGGGACAGAGCTATGGCTACACCTTC
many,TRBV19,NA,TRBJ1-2,CASSIDNYGYTF,TGTGCCAGTAGTATCGACAACTATGGCTACACCTTC
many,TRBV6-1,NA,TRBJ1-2,CASSEGPGPLYGYTF,TGTGCCAGCAGTGAAGGACCGGGACCGCTCTATGGCTACACCTTC
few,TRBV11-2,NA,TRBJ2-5,CASSFAPQQQETQYF,TGTGCCAGCAGCTTCGCCCCCCAGCAACAAGAGACCCAGTACTTC
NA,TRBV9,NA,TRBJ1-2,CASSPSVGYGYTF,TGTGCCAGCAGCCCCTCAGTGGGCTATGGCTACACCTTC
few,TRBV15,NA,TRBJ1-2,CATSTRDGYGYTF,TGTGCCACCAGCACCCGGGACGGCTATGGCTACACCTTC
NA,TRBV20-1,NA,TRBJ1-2,CSARGSGGYGYTF,TGCAGTGCTAGAGGCTCGGGGGGCTATGGCTACACCTTC
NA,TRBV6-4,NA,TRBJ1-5,CASSREGGPLGNQPQHF,TGTGCCAGCAGTAGAGAGGGGGGACCCCTAGGTAATCAGCCCCAGCATTTT
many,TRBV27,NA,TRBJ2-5,CASATGGPPETQYF,TGTGCCAGCGCCACGGGGGGCCCCCCTGAGACCCAGTACTTC
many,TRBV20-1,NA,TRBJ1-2,CSARDFAGIGYGYTF,TGCAGTGCTAGAGATTTTGCAGGGATAGGGTATGGCTACACCTTC
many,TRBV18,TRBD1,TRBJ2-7,CASSLDRGPYEQYF,TGTGCCAGCTCCCTCGACAGGGGACCTTACGAGCAGTACTTC
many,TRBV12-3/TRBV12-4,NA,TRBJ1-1,CASSYVNTEAFF,TGTGCCAGCAGTTATGTGAACACTGAAGCTTTCTTT
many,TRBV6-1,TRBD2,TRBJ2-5,CASTGGETQYF,TGTGCCAGCACGGGGGGGGAGACCCAGTACTTC
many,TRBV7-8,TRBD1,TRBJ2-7,CASSQWDRSYEQYF,TGTGCCAGCAGCCAATGGGACAGGAGCTACGAGCAGTACTTC
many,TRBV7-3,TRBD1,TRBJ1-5,CASSLNALGQGRFLRQPQHF,TGTGCCAGCAGCTTAAACGCGTTGGGACAGGGTCGATTTCTGCGTCAGCCCCAGCATTTT
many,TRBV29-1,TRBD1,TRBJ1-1,CSVGDRASAFF,TGCAGCGTTGGCGACAGGGCGTCGGCTTTCTTT
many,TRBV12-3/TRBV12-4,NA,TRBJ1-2,CASSTRDDYTF,TGTGCCAGCAGTACCAGGGATGACTACACCTTC
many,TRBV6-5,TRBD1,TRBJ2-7,CASSYFGTGVGEQYF,TGTGCCAGCAGTTACTTCGGGACAGGGGTTGGCGAGCAGTACTTC
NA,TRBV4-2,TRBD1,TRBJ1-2,CASSPPPGTDPWTLNYGYTF,TGTGCCAGCAGCCCTCCCCCTGGGACAGATCCTTGGACGTTAAACTATGGCTACACCTTC
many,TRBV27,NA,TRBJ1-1,CASSPHPGMNTEAFF,TGTGCCAGCAGTCCCCACCCGGGGATGAACACTGAAGCTTTCTTT
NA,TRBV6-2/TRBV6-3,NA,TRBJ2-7,CAGSSSVQGEQYF,TGTGCCGGCAGTTCCTCGGTCCAGGGCGAGCAGTACTTC
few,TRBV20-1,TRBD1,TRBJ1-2,CSDRQGAGGYTF,TGCAGTGACCGACAGGGGGCCGGAGGCTACACCTTC
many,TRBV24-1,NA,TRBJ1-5,CATTYQPQHF,TGTGCCACCACTTATCAGCCCCAGCATTTT
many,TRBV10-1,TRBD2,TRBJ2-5,CASSASGGPGETQYF,TGCGCCAGCAGCGCAAGCGGGGGGCCCGGAGAGACCCAGTACTTC
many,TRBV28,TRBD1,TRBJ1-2,CASSRTGIGYGYTF,TGTGCCAGCAGTCGGACAGGGATAGGGTATGGCTACACCTTC
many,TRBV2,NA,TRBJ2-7,CASSEWSGRTDEQYF,TGTGCCAGCAGTGAATGGAGCGGGCGAACGGACGAGCAGTACTTC
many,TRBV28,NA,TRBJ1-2,CASSLYLTGPQNYGYTF,TGTGCCAGCAGTTTATACCTAACAGGGCCCCAGAACTATGGCTACACCTTC
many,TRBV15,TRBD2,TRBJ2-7,CATSRDWGDYSYEQYF,TGTGCCACCAGCAGAGATTGGGGGGACTACTCCTACGAGCAGTACTTC
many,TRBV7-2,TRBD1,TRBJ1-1,CASSLGSDRQAFF,TGTGCCAGCAGCTTAGGGTCGGACAGGCAAGCTTTCTTT